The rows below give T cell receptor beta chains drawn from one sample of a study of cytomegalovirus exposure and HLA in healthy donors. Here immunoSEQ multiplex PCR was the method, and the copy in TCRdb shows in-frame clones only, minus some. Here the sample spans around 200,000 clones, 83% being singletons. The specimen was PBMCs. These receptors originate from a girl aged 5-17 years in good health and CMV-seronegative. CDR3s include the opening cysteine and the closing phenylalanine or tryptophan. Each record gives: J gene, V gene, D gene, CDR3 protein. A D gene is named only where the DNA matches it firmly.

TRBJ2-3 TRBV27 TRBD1 CASRMQGATDTQYF
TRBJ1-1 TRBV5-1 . CASLPGGGNTEAFF
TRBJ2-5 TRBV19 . CASSTRDETQYF
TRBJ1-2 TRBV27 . CASRWRSTGGYTF
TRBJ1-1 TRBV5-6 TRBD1 CASSVGGQATEAFF
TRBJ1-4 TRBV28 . CASSLRGTNEKLFF
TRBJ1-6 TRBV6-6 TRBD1 CASREGTGDGSPLHF
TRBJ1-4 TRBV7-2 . CASSPWGGTNEKLFF
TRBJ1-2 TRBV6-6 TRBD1 CASSNPDRGTYGYTF
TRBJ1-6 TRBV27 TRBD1 CASSYRRQGNSPLHF
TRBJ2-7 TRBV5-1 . CASRDGTHQTSQYF
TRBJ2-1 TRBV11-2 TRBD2 CASSSVRAGGKEFF
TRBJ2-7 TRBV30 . CAWSGQVLFF
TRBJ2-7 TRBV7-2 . CASSRTISYEQYF
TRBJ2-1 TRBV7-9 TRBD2 CASSLNSGRLNEQFF
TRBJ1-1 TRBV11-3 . CASSLGGSRKAFF
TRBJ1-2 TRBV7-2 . CASSPTAQANYGYTF
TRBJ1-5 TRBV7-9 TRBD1 CASSSTDRGAQHQPQHF
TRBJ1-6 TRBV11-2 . CASSLDRGNSPLHF
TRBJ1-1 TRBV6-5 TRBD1 CASSADREYTEAFF
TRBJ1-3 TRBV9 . CASSRYRDSGNTIYF
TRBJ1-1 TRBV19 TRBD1 CASTFFPGTERVGKNTEAFF
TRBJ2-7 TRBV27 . CASSLRGGPFYEQYF
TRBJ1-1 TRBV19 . CASTPSPSKWPYNTEAFF
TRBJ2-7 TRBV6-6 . CASSSEDVSYEQYF
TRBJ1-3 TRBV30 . CAWRLSGNTIYF
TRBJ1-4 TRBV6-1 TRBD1 CASSGQGNEKLFF
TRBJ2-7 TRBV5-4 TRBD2 CASSSGIIGLAGSNF
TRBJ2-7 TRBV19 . CASSIDSPGVLSSYEQYF
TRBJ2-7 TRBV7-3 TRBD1 CASSSSGTGGEEQYF
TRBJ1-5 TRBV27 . CASSLSPAGQPQHF
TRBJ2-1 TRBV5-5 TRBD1 CASSHDGQGSYNEQFF
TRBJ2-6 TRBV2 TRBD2 CASSVPKTYYSGAPSGANVLTF
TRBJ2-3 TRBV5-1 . CASSAGTYTDTQYF
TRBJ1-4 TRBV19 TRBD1 CASSQNRGPREKLFF
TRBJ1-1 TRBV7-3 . CASSQPIGGTEAFF
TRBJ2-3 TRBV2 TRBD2 CASSDSSGQDTQYF
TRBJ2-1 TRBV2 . CASTDQGEDSYNEQFF
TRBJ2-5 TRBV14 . CASNLAGGKETQYF
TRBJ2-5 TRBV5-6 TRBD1 CASSFYQGAQETQYF
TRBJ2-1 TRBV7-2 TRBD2 CASSSISGGGYNEQFF
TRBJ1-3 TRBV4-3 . CASSRGDRPGNTIYF
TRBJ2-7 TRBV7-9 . CASSLGSYEQYF
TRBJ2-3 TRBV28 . CASSSTAAATDTQYF
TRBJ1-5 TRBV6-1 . CASSAEDSQALGNQPQHF
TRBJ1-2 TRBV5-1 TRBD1 CASSPTGTGGLNGYTF
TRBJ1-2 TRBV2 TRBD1 CASSAQDRKIYGYTF